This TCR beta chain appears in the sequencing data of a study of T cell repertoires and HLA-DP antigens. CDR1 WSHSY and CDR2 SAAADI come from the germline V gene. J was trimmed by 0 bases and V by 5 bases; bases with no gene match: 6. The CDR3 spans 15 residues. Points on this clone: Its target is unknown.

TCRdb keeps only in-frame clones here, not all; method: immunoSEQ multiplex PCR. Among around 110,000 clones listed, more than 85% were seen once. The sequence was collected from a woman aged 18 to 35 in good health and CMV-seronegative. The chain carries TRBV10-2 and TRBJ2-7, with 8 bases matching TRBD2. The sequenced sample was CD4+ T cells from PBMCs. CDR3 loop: CASSIAGLSSYEQYF. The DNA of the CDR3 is TGCGCCAGCAGTATAGCGGGATTGAGCTCCTACGAGCAGTACTTC.